This T cell receptor (beta chain) is from a study of OX40 agonist ivuxolimab in advanced cancers. Study overall: Three partial responders included one hepatocellular carcinoma patient and two cutaneous melanoma patients.

A single count supports this clone. Here immunoSEQ multiplex PCR was the method, and the copy in TCRdb shows in-frame clones only, minus some. The table includes some 66,000 clones, roughly 91% detected once. Sequencing was performed on CD4+ or CD8+ T cells sorted from blood, taken in a trial of the OX40 agonist ivuxolimab. This TCR came from an adult with an advanced solid tumor such as melanoma, head and neck, liver or kidney cancer.

Here the CDR3 reads CASSTGQSYNSPLHF. The CDR3 nucleotides read TGTGCCAGTAGTACGGGACAGTCGTATAATTCACCCCTCCACTTT. V usage is TRBV19 and J usage is TRBJ1-6; 7 bases align to TRBD1. V lost 4 bases to trimming and J lost 4 bases; unmatched junction nucleotides: 4. This CDR3 has 15 amino acids. The germline CDR1 and CDR2 sequences are LNHDA and SQIVND (reference sequence).